A selection of T cell receptor beta chains follows, all from one sample in a study of shared clonotypes between healthy human individuals. The data were produced by immunoSEQ multiplex PCR, yet TCRdb's version contains in-frame clones alone and is incomplete. Of around 2.3 million clones detected, 90% to 97% appear once; the ten largest clones hold around 0.13%. Sequencing used naive CD4+ T cells sorted from blood. The receptor set was obtained from a young man in good health. Each CDR3 is given with its conserved first and last residue. The order of the fields is D gene, J gene, V gene, clone size, CDR3 DNA, CDR3 protein. A D gene is named only where the DNA matches it firmly. Clone size, where shown, is once, few, many, or a class for clones that have expanded.

>TRBD1|TRBJ2-2|TRBV2|few
TGTGCCAGCACCGGGACAGGGTTTACCGGGGAGCTGTTTTTT
CASTGTGFTGELFF
>TRBD1|TRBJ2-5|TRBV7-8|-
TGTGCCAGCAGCTGGACAGGGGGCCGTGAGACCCAGTACTTC
CASSWTGGRETQYF
>TRBD2|TRBJ2-5|TRBV5-1|-
TGCGCCAGCAGCTTGGGACTAGCTCGCCAAGAGACCCAGTACTTC
CASSLGLARQETQYF
>-|TRBJ1-1|TRBV30|once
TGTGCCTGGAGTGGCGGGGTAAACACTGAAGCTTTCTTT
CAWSGGVNTEAFF
>TRBD1|TRBJ1-1|TRBV9|-
TGTGCCAGCAGCGTAGTCACGGGACAGGGGTCCTTTGGCACTGAAGCTTTCTTT
CASSVVTGQGSFGTEAFF
>TRBD1|TRBJ1-1|TRBV6-5|-
TGTGCCAGCAGTCCAGGGGGCCCGAACACTGAAGCTTTCTTT
CASSPGGPNTEAFF
>-|TRBJ1-3|TRBV9|once
TGTGCCAGCACCCGCGGAGGGGAAGACACCATATATTTT
CASTRGGEDTIYF
>-|TRBJ2-3|TRBV10-1|few
TGCGCCAGCAGCCCTGGTGGGGATACGCAGTATTTT
CASSPGGDTQYF
>TRBD1|TRBJ1-1|TRBV9|few
TGTGCCAGCAGCGTTGGGACAGGGCCCGGTGAAGCTTTCTTT
CASSVGTGPGEAFF
>-|TRBJ1-1|TRBV30|-
TGTGCCTGCAGTCGGGGGAATGAAGCTTTCTTT
CACSRGNEAFF
>-|TRBJ1-2|TRBV4-1|once
TGCGCCAGCAGCCAAGTTGGAGGCCCTTATGGCTACACCTTC
CASSQVGGPYGYTF
>-|TRBJ1-2|TRBV7-2|-
TGTGCCAGCAGCTTAGGGATACCTAACTATGGCTACACCTTC
CASSLGIPNYGYTF
>TRBD1|TRBJ1-4|TRBV6-5|few
TGTGCCAGCACCGACAGGGCGACTAATGAAAAACTGTTTTTT
CASTDRATNEKLFF
>-|TRBJ2-7|TRBV6-5|-
TGTGCCAGCAGTTACGCGGAATCGGGCAGCTACGAGCAGTACTTC
CASSYAESGSYEQYF
>-|TRBJ1-5|TRBV6-1|-
TGTGCCAGCAGTGAAAGGGTTTTTCAGCCCCAGCATTTT
CASSERVFQPQHF
>TRBD1|TRBJ2-7|TRBV6-1|-
TGTGCCAGCAGGATAGGGACAGCGAAGCTCTACGAGCAGTACTTC
CASRIGTAKLYEQYF
>-|TRBJ1-1|TRBV7-9|-
TGTGCCAGCAGCCTCAGCATTGAAGCTTTCTTT
CASSLSIEAFF
>-|TRBJ2-7|TRBV4-1|-
TGCGCCAGCACCCCCGGGCCGCAGGGGCGGGAGCAGTACTTC
CASTPGPQGREQYF
>-|TRBJ1-5|TRBV7-8|-
TGTGCCAGCAGCTCCCCTTACCAGCCCCAGCATTTT
CASSSPYQPQHF
>TRBD1|TRBJ1-5|TRBV9|-
TGTGCCAGCAGCGCGGACAGGGGTCAGCCCCAGCATTTT
CASSADRGQPQHF
>TRBD1|TRBJ2-5|TRBV30|-
TGTGCCTGGAATGGACAGGGTGGCGAGACCCAGTACTTC
CAWNGQGGETQYF
>TRBD1|TRBJ1-6|TRBV2|-
TGTGCCAGCAGTGAAGCTAATGACAGGGGAAATTCACCCCTCCACTTT
CASSEANDRGNSPLHF
>-|TRBJ2-7|TRBV10-3|-
TGTGCCATCAGAGAGAGTTACGAGCAGTACTTC
CAIRESYEQYF
>TRBD2|TRBJ2-7|TRBV5-4|-
TGTGCCAGCAGCTTGGCCACAGGCGGGGGATACGAGCAGTACTTC
CASSLATGGGYEQYF
>TRBD1|TRBJ1-1|TRBV6-5|-
TGTGCCAGCAGTTTGACAGGGGGCTTGGGGCGGACTGAAGCTTTCTTT
CASSLTGGLGRTEAFF
>-|TRBJ1-6|TRBV7-2|-
TGTGCCAGCAGCTTCGTAGCGGGGAATTCACCCCTCCACTTT
CASSFVAGNSPLHF